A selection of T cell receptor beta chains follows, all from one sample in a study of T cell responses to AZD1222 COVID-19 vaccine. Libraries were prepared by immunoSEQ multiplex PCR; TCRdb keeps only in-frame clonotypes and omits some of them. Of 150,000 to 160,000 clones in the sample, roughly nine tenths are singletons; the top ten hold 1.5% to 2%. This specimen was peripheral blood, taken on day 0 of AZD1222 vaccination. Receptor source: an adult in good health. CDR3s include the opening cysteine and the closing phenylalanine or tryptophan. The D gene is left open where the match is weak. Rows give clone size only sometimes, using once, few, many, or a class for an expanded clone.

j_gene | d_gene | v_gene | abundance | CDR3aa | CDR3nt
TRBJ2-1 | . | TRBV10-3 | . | CAISESAKSSYNEQFF | TGTGCCATCAGTGAGTCGGCGAAAAGCTCCTACAATGAGCAGTTCTTC
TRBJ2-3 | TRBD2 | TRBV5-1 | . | CASGTSRSTDTQYF | TGCGCCAGTGGGACTAGCAGAAGCACAGATACGCAGTATTTT
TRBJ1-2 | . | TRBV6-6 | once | CASKAGEGRDYGYTF | TGTGCCAGCAAAGCCGGAGAGGGGCGTGACTATGGCTACACCTTC
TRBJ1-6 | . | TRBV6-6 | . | CASSQLPDITSPLHF | TGTGCCAGCAGTCAATTACCGGACATTACTTCACCCCTCCACTTT
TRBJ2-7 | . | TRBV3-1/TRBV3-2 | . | CASSRSSYEQYF | TGTGCCAGCAGCCGGAGCTCCTACGAGCAGTACTTC
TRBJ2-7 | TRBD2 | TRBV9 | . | CASSASAGTSGRAEQYF | TGTGCCAGCAGCGCTTCAGCCGGGACTAGCGGGAGGGCGGAGCAGTACTTC
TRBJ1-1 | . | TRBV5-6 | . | CASSPLLDSPEAFF | TGTGCCAGCAGCCCACTACTAGACAGTCCTGAAGCTTTCTTT
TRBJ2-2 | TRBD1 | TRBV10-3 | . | CAISRQGLDAGTGELFF | TGTGCCATCAGTAGACAGGGGTTAGATGCGGGCACCGGGGAGCTGTTTTTT
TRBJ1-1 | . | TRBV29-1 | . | CSVTGRMNTEAFF | TGCAGCGTTACAGGGCGCATGAACACTGAAGCTTTCTTT
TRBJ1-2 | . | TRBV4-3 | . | CASSQLPMGPSYTF | TGCGCCAGCAGCCAATTACCGATGGGACCATCCTACACCTTC
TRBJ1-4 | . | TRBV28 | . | CASTRRRGEKLFF | TGTGCCAGCACCCGACGTAGGGGGGAAAAACTGTTTTTT